These T cell receptor beta chains were read from a single sample in a study of blood T cell repertoires in COVID-19. Produced via immunoSEQ multiplex PCR; TCRdb's table is partial and in-frame only. Of approximately 240,000 clones listed, 70% to 90% are singletons. The sequencing input was peripheral blood. All receptors derive from a woman between 35 and 50 years old who had recovered from COVID-19. Both conserved end residues are part of each CDR3. Fields, in order: CDR3 protein, J gene, V gene, clone size. Expanded clones are given a class, and other clones once, few, many or no size at all.

CASSKGFDRDYGYTF,TRBJ1-2,TRBV21-1,-
CASSSAGLAGGYEQYF,TRBJ2-7,TRBV5-1,-
CSASIGEAQETQYF,TRBJ2-3,TRBV20-1,-
CASSLRGSPGNTIYF,TRBJ1-3,TRBV5-6,-
CASSLGGTDNAEAFF,TRBJ1-1,TRBV11-3,-
CASSPRTVSTF,TRBJ1-2,TRBV7-2,-
CASSLGQQETQYF,TRBJ2-5,TRBV13,-
CASSQPGHGYEKLFF,TRBJ1-4,TRBV4-1,-
CATSDPGTSTGTQYF,TRBJ2-3,TRBV24-1,-
CASSLSRDSYGYTF,TRBJ1-2,TRBV7-8,-
CASSLGQGRTVGF,TRBJ2-7,TRBV11-2,-
CASSLGGQGSMGYTF,TRBJ1-2,TRBV7-9,-
CASSNGQGPNTGELFF,TRBJ2-2,TRBV6-2/TRBV6-3,-
CASSFPPGLAGLEQFF,TRBJ2-1,TRBV5-8,-
CASSSPAAGAYEQYF,TRBJ2-7,TRBV7-2,-
CASSLDRGNSPLHF,TRBJ1-6,TRBV5-1,few
CASSLLSGQGDSFTDTQYF,TRBJ2-3,TRBV27,-
CATSPDRGPWNEQFF,TRBJ2-1,TRBV24-1,-
CASSTTGGWNEQFF,TRBJ2-1,TRBV19,-
CASSLTRGDTQYF,TRBJ2-3,TRBV7-9,-
CASSLGLVGVTDTQYF,TRBJ2-3,TRBV5-1,once
CASSYSRAGEAFF,TRBJ1-1,TRBV6-5,-
CASSLGQDYGYTF,TRBJ1-2,TRBV13,-
CASSYSGTGYEQYF,TRBJ2-7,TRBV6-5,few
CASSYARENEQYF,TRBJ2-7,TRBV6-5,-
CASSPGQLGNTIYF,TRBJ1-3,TRBV5-6,-
CASSATDRARNSPLHF,TRBJ1-6,TRBV9,-
CASRPGTGTREQFF,TRBJ2-1,TRBV11-1,-
CASSSVIIAGGNIYEQYF,TRBJ2-7,TRBV19,few
CASSSAGLAGTNEQFF,TRBJ2-1,TRBV5-1,-
CAWSVLAGGERGLGGYTF,TRBJ1-2,TRBV30,-